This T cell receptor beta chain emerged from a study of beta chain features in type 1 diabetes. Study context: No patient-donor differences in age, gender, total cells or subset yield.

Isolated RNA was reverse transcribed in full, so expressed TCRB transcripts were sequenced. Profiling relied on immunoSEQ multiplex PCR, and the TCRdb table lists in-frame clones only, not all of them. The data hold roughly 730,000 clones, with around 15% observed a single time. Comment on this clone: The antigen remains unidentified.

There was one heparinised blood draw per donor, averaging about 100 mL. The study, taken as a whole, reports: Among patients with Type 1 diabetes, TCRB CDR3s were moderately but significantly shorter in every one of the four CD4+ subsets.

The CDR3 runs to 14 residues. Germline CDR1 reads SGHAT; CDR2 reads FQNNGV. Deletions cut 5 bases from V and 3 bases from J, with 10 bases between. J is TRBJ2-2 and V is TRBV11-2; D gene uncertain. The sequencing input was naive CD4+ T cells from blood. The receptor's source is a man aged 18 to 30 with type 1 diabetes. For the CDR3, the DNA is TGTGCCAGCAGCGTACTCCGGGACACCGGGGAGCTGTTTTTT. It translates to CASSVLRDTGELFF.